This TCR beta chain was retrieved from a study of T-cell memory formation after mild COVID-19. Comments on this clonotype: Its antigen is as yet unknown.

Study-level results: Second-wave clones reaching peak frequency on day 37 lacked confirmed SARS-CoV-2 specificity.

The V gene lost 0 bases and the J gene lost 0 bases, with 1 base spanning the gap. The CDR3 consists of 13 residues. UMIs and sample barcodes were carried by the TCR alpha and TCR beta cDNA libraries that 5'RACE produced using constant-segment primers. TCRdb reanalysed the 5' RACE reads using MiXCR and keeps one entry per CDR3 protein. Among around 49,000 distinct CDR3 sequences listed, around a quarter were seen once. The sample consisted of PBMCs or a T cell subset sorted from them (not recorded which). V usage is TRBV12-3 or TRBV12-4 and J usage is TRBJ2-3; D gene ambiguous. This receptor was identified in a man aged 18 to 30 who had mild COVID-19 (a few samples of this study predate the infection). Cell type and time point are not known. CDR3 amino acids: CASSLASTDTQYF. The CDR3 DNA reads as TGTGCCAGCAGTTTAGCTAGCACAGATACGCAGTATTTT.